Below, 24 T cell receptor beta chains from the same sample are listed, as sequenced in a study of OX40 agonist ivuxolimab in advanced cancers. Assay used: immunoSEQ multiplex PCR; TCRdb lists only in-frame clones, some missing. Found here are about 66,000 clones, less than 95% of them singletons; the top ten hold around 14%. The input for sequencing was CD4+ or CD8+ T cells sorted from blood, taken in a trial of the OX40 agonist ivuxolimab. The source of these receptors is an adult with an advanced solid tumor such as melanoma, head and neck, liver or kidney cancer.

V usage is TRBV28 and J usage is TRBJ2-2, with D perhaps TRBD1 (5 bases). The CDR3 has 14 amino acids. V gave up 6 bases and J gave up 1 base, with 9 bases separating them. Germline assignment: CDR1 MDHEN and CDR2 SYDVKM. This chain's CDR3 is CASRPQENTGELFF. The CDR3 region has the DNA TGTGCCAGCAGGCCACAGGAGAACACCGGGGAGCTGTTTTTT.

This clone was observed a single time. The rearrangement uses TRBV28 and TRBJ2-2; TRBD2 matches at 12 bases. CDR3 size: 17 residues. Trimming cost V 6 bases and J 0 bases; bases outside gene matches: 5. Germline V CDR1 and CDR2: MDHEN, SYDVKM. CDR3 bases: TGTGCCAGCAGCCGACTAGCGGGAGTTGCGAACACCGGGGAGCTGTTTTTT. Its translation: CASSRLAGVANTGELFF.

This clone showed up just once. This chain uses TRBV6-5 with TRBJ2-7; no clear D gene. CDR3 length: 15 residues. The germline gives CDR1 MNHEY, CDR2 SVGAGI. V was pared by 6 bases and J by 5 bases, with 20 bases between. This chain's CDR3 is CASRRFGQTGDEQYF. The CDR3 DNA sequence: TGTGCCAGCAGGCGCTTTGGGCAGACGGGCGACGAGCAGTACTTC.

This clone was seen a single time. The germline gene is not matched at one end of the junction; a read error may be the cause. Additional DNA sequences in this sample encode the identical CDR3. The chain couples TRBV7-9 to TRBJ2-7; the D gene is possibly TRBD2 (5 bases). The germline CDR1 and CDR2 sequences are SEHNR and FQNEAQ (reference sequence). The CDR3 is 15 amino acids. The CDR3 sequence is CASSSRSAKSYEQYF. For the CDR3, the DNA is TGTGCTAGCAGCTCCCGTAGCGCAAAATCCTACGAGCAGTACTTC. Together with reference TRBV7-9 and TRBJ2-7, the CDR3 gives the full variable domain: DTGVSQNPRHKITKRGQNVTFRCDPISEHNRLYWYRQTLGQGPEFLTYFQNEAQLEKSRLLSDRFSAERPKGSFSTLEIQRTEQGDSAMYLCASSSRSAKSYEQYFGPGTRLTVT.

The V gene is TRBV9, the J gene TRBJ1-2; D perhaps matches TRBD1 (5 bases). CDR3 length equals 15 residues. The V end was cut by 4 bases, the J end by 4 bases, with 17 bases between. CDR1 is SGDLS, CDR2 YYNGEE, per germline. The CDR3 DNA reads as TGTGCCAGCAGCCCACGACCGGGGCCTGGCTATGGCTACACCTTC. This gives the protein CASSPRPGPGYGYTF.

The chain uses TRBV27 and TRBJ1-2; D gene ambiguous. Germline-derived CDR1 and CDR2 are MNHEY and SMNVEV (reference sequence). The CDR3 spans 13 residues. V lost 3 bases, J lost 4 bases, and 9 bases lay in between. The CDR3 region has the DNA TGTGCCAGCAGTTTTCCCGAGGGCTATGGCTACACCTTC. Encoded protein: CASSFPEGYGYTF.

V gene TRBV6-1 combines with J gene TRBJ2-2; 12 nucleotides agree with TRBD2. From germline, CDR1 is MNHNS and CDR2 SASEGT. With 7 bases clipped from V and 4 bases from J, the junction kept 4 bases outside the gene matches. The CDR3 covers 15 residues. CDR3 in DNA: TGTGCCAGCATTTCTAGCGGGAGGGCCACCGGGGAGCTGTTTTTT. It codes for CASISSGRATGELFF.

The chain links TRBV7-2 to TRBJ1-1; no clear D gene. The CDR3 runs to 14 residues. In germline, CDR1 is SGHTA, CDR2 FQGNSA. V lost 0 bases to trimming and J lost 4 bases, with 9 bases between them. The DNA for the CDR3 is TGTGCCAGCAGCTTAGCAGGGCTGGTCACTGAAGCTTTCTTT. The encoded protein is CASSLAGLVTEAFF.

CDR3 coding DNA: TGTGCCAGCAGGACCCCGGAGGGGCGCACAGATACGCAGTATTTT. Translating gives CASRTPEGRTDTQYF. This chain connects TRBV7-9 to TRBJ2-3; D is perhaps TRBD2 (6 bases). The germline V gene encodes CDR1 SEHNR and CDR2 FQNEAQ (reference sequence). This CDR3 is built from 15 residues. Between the trimmed V and J ends, which lost 6 bases and 1 base, there was a span of 14 bases.

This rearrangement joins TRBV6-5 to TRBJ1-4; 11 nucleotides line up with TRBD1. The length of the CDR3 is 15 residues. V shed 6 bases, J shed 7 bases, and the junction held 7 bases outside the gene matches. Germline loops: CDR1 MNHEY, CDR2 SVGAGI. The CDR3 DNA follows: TGTGCCAGCAGCCCAAAAGGGACAGGGGGTGAAAAACTGTTTTTT. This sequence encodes CASSPKGTGGEKLFF.

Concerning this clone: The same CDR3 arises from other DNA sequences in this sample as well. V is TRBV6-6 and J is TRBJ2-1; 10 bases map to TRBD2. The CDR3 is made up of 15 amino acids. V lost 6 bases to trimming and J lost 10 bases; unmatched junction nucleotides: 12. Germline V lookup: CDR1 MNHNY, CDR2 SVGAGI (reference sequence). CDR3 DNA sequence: TGTGCCAGCAGCACGAGCGGGAGGGGTTTTGAGGAGCAGTTCTTC. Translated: CASSTSGRGFEEQFF.

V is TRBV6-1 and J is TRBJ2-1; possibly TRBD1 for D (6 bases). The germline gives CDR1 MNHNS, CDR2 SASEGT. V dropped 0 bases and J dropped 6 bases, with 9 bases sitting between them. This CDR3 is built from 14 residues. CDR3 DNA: TGTGCCAGCAGTGAAGCGGGCAGGGGCAATGAGCAGTTCTTC. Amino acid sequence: CASSEAGRGNEQFF.

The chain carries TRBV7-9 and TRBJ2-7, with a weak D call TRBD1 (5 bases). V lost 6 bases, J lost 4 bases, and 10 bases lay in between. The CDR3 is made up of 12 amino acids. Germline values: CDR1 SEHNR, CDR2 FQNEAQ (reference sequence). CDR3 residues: CASSSQGYEQYF. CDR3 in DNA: TGTGCCAGCAGTTCGCAGGGTTACGAGCAGTACTTC. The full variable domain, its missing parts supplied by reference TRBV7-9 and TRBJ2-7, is DTGVSQNPRHKITKRGQNVTFRCDPISEHNRLYWYRQTLGQGPEFLTYFQNEAQLEKSRLLSDRFSAERPKGSFSTLEIQRTEQGDSAMYLCASSSQGYEQYFGPGTRLTVT.

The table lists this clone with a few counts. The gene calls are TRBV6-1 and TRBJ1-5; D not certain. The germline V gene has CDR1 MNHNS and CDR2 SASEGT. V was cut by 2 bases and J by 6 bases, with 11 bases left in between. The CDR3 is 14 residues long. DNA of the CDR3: TGTGCCAGCAGTGAACAGATAACCAGTCAGCCCCAGCATTTT. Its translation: CASSEQITSQPQHF.

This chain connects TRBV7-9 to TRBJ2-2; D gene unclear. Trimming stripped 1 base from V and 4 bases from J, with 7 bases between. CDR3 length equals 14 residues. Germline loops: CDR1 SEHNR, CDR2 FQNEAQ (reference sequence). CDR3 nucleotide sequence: TGTGCCAGCAGCTTAGGGGGTTTCACCGGGGAGCTGTTTTTT. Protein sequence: CASSLGGFTGELFF.

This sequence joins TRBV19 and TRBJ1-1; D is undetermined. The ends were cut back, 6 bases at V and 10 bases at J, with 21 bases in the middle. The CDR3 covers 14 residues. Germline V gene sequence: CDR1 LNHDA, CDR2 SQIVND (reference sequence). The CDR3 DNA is TGTGCCAGTAGAGTATCGGGGTTTTCGGCGGGAGCTTTCTTT. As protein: CASRVSGFSAGAFF.

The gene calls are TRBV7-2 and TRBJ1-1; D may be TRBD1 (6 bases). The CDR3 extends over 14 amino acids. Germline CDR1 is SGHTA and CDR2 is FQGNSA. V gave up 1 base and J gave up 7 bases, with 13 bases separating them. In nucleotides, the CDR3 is TGTGCCAGCAGCTTAGAAGGGGGGATCGGTGAAGCTTTCTTT. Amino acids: CASSLEGGIGEAFF. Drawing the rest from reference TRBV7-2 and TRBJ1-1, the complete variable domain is GAGVSQSPSNKVTEKGKDVELRCDPISGHTALYWYRQSLGQGLEFLIYFQGNSAPDKSGLPSDRFSAERTGGSVSTLTIQRTQQEDSAVYLCASSLEGGIGEAFFGQGTRLTVV.

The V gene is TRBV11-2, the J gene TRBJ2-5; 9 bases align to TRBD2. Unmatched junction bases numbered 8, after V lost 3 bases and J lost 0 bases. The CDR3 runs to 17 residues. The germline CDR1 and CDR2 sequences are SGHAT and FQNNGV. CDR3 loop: CASSFALRTSDQETQYF. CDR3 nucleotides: TGTGCCAGCAGCTTTGCCCTTAGGACTAGCGACCAAGAGACCCAGTACTTC.

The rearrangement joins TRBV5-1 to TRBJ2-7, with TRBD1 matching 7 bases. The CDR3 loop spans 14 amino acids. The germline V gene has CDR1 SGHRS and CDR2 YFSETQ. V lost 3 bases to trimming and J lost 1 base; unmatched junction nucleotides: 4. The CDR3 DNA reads TGCGCCAGCAGCTCGGGACAGATTTCCTACGAGCAGTACTTC. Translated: CASSSGQISYEQYF. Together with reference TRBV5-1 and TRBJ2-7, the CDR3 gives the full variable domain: KAGVTQTPRYLIKTRGQQVTLSCSPISGHRSVSWYQQTPGQGLQFLFEYFSETQRNKGNFPGRFSGRQFSNSRSEMNVSTLELGDSALYLCASSSGQISYEQYFGPGTRLTVT.

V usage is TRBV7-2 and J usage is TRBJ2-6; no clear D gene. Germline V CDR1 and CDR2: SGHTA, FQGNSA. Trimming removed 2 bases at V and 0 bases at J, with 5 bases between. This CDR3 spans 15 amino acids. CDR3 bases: TGTGCCAGCAGCTTACGAAACTCTGGGGCCAACGTCCTGACTTTC. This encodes CASSLRNSGANVLTF.

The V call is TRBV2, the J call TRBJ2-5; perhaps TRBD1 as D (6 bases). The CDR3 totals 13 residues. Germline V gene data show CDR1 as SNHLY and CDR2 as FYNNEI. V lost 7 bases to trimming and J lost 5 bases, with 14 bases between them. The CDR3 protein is CASNPTGRETQYF. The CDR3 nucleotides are TGTGCCAGCAACCCGACAGGCAGGGAGACCCAGTACTTC.

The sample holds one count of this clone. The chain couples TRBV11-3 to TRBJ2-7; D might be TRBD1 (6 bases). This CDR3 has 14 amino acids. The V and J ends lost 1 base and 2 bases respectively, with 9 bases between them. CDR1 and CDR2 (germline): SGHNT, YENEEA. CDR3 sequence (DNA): TGTGCCAGCAGCTTAGGGACAGTTCCCTACGAGCAGTACTTC. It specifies CASSLGTVPYEQYF.

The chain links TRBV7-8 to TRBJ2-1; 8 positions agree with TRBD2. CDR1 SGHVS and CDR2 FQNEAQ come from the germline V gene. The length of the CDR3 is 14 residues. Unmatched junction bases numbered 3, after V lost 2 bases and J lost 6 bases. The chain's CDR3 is CASSLRTSINEQFF. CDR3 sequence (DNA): TGTGCCAGCAGCTTACGGACTAGCATCAATGAGCAGTTCTTC.

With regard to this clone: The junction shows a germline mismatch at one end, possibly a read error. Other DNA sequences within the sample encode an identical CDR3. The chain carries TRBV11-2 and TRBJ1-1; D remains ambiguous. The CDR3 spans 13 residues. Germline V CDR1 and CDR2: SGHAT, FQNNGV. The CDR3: CASSLSVNTEAFF. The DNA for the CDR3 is TGTGCCAGCAGCTTATCCGTTAACACTGAAGCTTTTTTT.